Sequencing of this T cell receptor beta chain was carried out in a study of shared clonotypes between healthy human individuals. Study overall: CD4 naive cells filled three plates per donor, CD4 memory three, CD8 naive two and CD8 memory one.

In regard to this clone: Other DNA sequences in the same sample also yield this CDR3.

Every subset had its genomic DNA shared out evenly among several immunoSEQ plates. The assay was immunoSEQ multiplex PCR, and TCRdb's table has in-frame clones only and misses some. This sample has hundreds of thousands of clones; approximately 73% occur once, and the top ten carry under 2%. The CDR3 covers 13 residues. Looked up from germline, CDR1 is LNHDA and CDR2 is SQIVND (reference sequence). The germline V and J ends were trimmed by 2 bases and 3 bases, with 7 bases remaining between them. A CD45RA+ naive subset and a CD45RA-negative memory subset were split from CD4+ cells. The sequenced sample consisted of memory CD4+ T cells sorted from blood. As to subset: CD45RA-negative fraction. The gene calls are TRBV19 and TRBJ1-1, with D perhaps matching TRBD1 (5 bases). The sequence came from a woman in her twenties or thirties in good health. The CDR3 loop reads CASSISRDTEAFF. CDR3 in DNA: TGTGCCAGTAGTATATCCAGGGACACTGAAGCTTTCTTT.